One sample yielded the 21 T cell receptor beta chains listed below, sequenced in a study of T-cell reconstitution after alpha-beta-depleted transplantation in children. Unique molecular identifiers were incorporated when the TCRbeta library was constructed. A single record per CDR3 protein comes from TCRdb applying MiXCR to the PCR reads. The table shows about 510,000 distinct CDR3 sequences, with about an eighth occurring only once. The sample was PBMCs, mostly from graft donor cells, taken 180 days after TCRalphabeta/CD19-depleted stem cell transplant. Source of these receptors: a female patient under 10 years old who had a stem cell transplant for aplastic anemia, so the T cells may come from the graft donor.

The rearrangement uses TRBV11-2 and TRBJ2-5, with 10 bases that match TRBD2. The V gene's germline CDR1 is SGHAT and CDR2 FQNNGV. Trimming took 7 bases from V and 1 from J; bases not matched to a gene: 9. This CDR3 comprises 16 residues. The CDR3 bases are TGTGCCAGCACCGGGAGAGCTAGCGGGGGCCAAGAGACCCAGTACTTC. Protein product: CASTGRASGGQETQYF.

This clonotype has only a few counts. V and J are TRBV7-8 and TRBJ2-5; D unclear. CDR3 size: 14 residues. Germline V gene data show CDR1 as SGHVS and CDR2 as FQNEAQ. V gave up 0 bases and J gave up 2 bases, with 7 bases separating them. The CDR3 DNA is TGTGCCAGCAGCTTAGCGACCGATCAAGAGACCCAGTACTTC. The encoded protein is CASSLATDQETQYF.

The V gene is TRBV20-1, the J gene TRBJ2-7; the D gene is possibly TRBD2 (7 bases). Trimming removed 3 bases from V and 0 bases from J, with 21 bases in between. This CDR3 comprises 17 residues. Per the germline V gene, CDR1 is DFQATT and CDR2 is SNEGSKA (reference sequence). The CDR3 region is CSAREGWRGLSSYEQYF. The CDR3, as DNA: TGCAGTGCTAGGGAAGGGTGGCGGGGGCTGAGCTCCTACGAGCAGTACTTC.

There are a few counts of this clonotype. The chain uses TRBV27 and TRBJ1-1; no clear D. V lost 6 bases, J lost 1 base, and 12 bases lay in between. The CDR3 sequence is 14 residues long. CDR1 and CDR2 from the germline V gene are MNHEY and SMNVEV (reference sequence). The CDR3 coding sequence is TGTGCCAGCAGCCAACTCACAAGGAACACTGAAGCTTTCTTT. Translation: CASSQLTRNTEAFF.

V is TRBV28 and J is TRBJ2-5; TRBD1 aligns across 7 bases. The CDR3 covers 14 residues. The germline CDR1 and CDR2 sequences are MDHEN and SYDVKM. The V gene end was trimmed by 8 bases and the J gene end by 1 base; junction bases not matched to a gene: 7. CDR3 nucleotide sequence: TGTGCCAGCCCGGGACAGAGGGCCCAAGAGACCCAGTACTTC. Translating it yields CASPGQRAQETQYF.

This clonotype has ten or more counts. The J gene is TRBJ1-5, the V gene TRBV7-9; 11 positions agree with TRBD1. V shed 2 bases and J 7 bases; nucleotides not matched to a gene: 7. The CDR3 loop spans 16 amino acids. Germline V gene data show CDR1 as SEHNR and CDR2 as FQNEAQ (reference sequence). CDR3 nucleotides: TGTGCCAGCAGCTTACAGGACAGGGGGCTTGAGCAGCCCCAGCATTTT. Protein: CASSLQDRGLEQPQHF. The full variable domain, in which reference TRBV7-9 and TRBJ1-5 provide the parts outside the CDR3, is DTGVSQNPRHKITKRGQNVTFRCDPISEHNRLYWYRQTLGQGPEFLTYFQNEAQLEKSRLLSDRFSAERPKGSFSTLEIQRTEQGDSAMYLCASSLQDRGLEQPQHFGDGTRLSIL.

The chain combines TRBV7-2 with TRBJ1-6; TRBD1 matches at 8 bases. The CDR3 length is 15 residues. V was pared by 5 bases and J by 7 bases, with 7 bases of the junction left unmatched. The germline gives CDR1 SGHTA, CDR2 FQGNSA. The CDR3 loop is CASSRPTGVNSPLHF. DNA of the CDR3: TGTGCCAGCAGCCGACCGACAGGGGTCAATTCACCCCTCCACTTT.

This clonotype was seen a handful of times. CDR3 nucleotide sequence: TGCGCCAGCAGCCCACACAGGGGAGAGACCCAGTACTTC. Encoded protein: CASSPHRGETQYF. The rearrangement uses TRBV4-1 and TRBJ2-5, with 7 bases matching TRBD1. V dropped 4 bases and J dropped 4; count of bases not matched to a gene: 3. The CDR3 consists of 13 residues. CDR1 is MGHRA and CDR2 is YSYEKL in the germline V gene.

The J gene is TRBJ2-1, the V gene TRBV20-1, with D tentatively TRBD1 or TRBD2 (6 bases each). Germline-derived CDR1 and CDR2 are DFQATT and SNEGSKA (reference sequence). Trimming removed 0 bases at V and 6 bases at J, with 12 bases between. The CDR3 has 14 amino acids. The chain's CDR3 is CSARDPWGANEQFF. DNA of the CDR3: TGCAGTGCTAGAGATCCCTGGGGGGCCAATGAGCAGTTCTTC.

This clonotype was seen repeatedly, ten times or more. The chain has TRBV5-4 and TRBJ2-2, with TRBD1 as a possible D gene (6 bases). Trimming removed 3 bases at V and 8 bases at J, with 11 bases between. Germline assignment: CDR1 SGHNT and CDR2 YYREEE (reference sequence). The CDR3 has 13 amino acids. In nucleotides, the CDR3 is TGTGCCAGCAGCTCAGACAGGCAGGGGGAGCTGTTTTTT. Its protein product is CASSSDRQGELFF.

This clonotype turned up a few times. This chain joins TRBV27 and TRBJ1-1, with 11 bases that match TRBD1. CDR1 MNHEY and CDR2 SMNVEV come from the germline V gene (reference sequence). With V trimmed by 4 bases and J by 9 bases, 7 bases remained unmatched. The CDR3 has 14 amino acids. The CDR3: CASSSYGTGGKAFF. The DNA of the CDR3 is TGTGCCAGCAGTTCCTACGGGACAGGGGGAAAAGCTTTCTTT.

In its sample, this clonotype was seen a few times. The chain has TRBV4-3 and TRBJ1-5; D is perhaps TRBD1 (6 bases). V gave up 1 base and J gave up 5 bases, with 15 bases separating them. There are 16 residues in the CDR3. Per the germline V gene, CDR1 is LGHNA and CDR2 is YSLEER. CDR3 sequence (DNA): TGCGCCAGCAGCCAAGGCGCAGGGGACCCCTATCAGCCCCAGCATTTT. Encoded protein: CASSQGAGDPYQPQHF.

In its sample, this clonotype was seen a few times. This chain uses TRBV10-3 with TRBJ2-7; 12 bases align to TRBD1. Germline V lookup: CDR1 ENHRY, CDR2 SYGVKD. Unmatched junction bases numbered 7, after V lost 6 bases and J lost 4 bases. The CDR3 runs to 15 residues. The CDR3 DNA follows: TGTGCCATCAGCGCCGGGACAGGGGGCATATACGAGCAGTACTTC. It codes for CAISAGTGGIYEQYF.

This clonotype was counted at least ten times. The chain carries TRBV13 and TRBJ2-1; 8 bases match TRBD1. The CDR3 is 16 amino acids. Germline CDR1 is PRHDT and CDR2 is FYEKMQ (reference sequence). After removal of 5 bases from V and 3 bases from J, the junction contained 9 bases not matched to a gene. CDR3: CASSIQGVFYYNEQFF. In DNA, the CDR3 is TGTGCCAGCAGCATACAGGGGGTCTTCTACTACAATGAGCAGTTCTTC.

The chain joins TRBV20-1 to TRBJ2-7, with D possibly matching TRBD1 (5 bases). Germline assignment: CDR1 DFQATT and CDR2 SNEGSKA (reference sequence). V lost 0 bases, J lost 4 bases, and 16 bases lay in between. There are 15 residues in the CDR3. CDR3 in DNA: TGCAGTGCTAGAGATTTAAGGGGATCACTTTACGAGCAGTACTTC. Amino acid sequence: CSARDLRGSLYEQYF.

The chain combines TRBV12-3 or TRBV12-4 with TRBJ2-3; 13 bases map to TRBD2. The ends lost 4 bases at V and 3 bases at J; junction bases unmatched: 4. The CDR3 has 16 amino acids. The DNA for the CDR3 is TGTGCCAGCAGTTCCACTAGCGGGGGGGCGACAGATACGCAGTATTTT. This codes for CASSSTSGGATDTQYF.

This sequence joins TRBV30 and TRBJ2-3; D not resolved. Between the trimmed V and J ends, which lost 4 bases and 7 bases, there was a span of 12 bases. In germline, CDR1 is GTSNPN, CDR2 SVGIG (reference sequence). This CDR3 spans 12 amino acids. CDR3 loop: CAWMVLSHTQYF. The CDR3 nucleotides read TGTGCCTGGATGGTCCTTTCACATACGCAGTATTTT.

This clonotype was found many times. The rearrangement uses TRBV12-3 or TRBV12-4 and TRBJ2-1; the match to TRBD2 covers 9 bases. Trimming at V came to 8 bases and at J to 10 bases, leaving 6 bases not matched to a gene. This CDR3 region has 12 residues. The DNA for the CDR3 is TGTGCCAGCCGGCTAGCGGGAAGAGAGCAGTTCTTC. It encodes CASRLAGREQFF.

The rearrangement joins TRBV28 to TRBJ1-2; unclear D gene. This CDR3 is built from 15 residues. Germline V gives CDR1 MDHEN, CDR2 SYDVKM. V shed 0 bases and J shed 0 bases, with 8 bases lying between them. CDR3 coding DNA: TGTGCCAGCAGTTTATGGTCAAAGGCTAACTATGGCTACACCTTC. Protein: CASSLWSKANYGYTF.

This clonotype turned up a few times. The rearrangement joins TRBV12-3 or TRBV12-4 to TRBJ2-7; the D is unclear. CDR3 size: 13 residues. The V end lost 3 bases, the J end lost 10 bases, and 16 bases lay between the germline ends. This CDR3 is CASSLERLVSQYF. As DNA, the CDR3 is TGTGCCAGCAGTTTGGAGAGACTGGTTTCACAGTACTTC.

This clonotype has only a few counts. The J gene is TRBJ2-1, the V gene TRBV6-1; D may be TRBD1 (6 bases). Trimming pared 6 bases from V and 7 bases from J, leaving 16 bases between. CDR1 is MNHNS, CDR2 SASEGT, per germline. This CDR3 spans 14 amino acids. CDR3 loop: CASSPRQAPNEQFF. As DNA, the CDR3 is TGTGCCAGCAGCCCAAGACAGGCCCCTAATGAGCAGTTCTTC.